The 13 T cell receptor beta chains below come from one sample, sequenced in a study of cytomegalovirus exposure and HLA in healthy donors. Researchers ran the PCR with 60 Vbeta and 13 Jbeta primers. The data were produced by immunoSEQ multiplex PCR, yet TCRdb's version contains in-frame clones alone and is incomplete. In the table there are approximately 100,000 clones, 65% to 80% of which are singletons. Sequenced sample: PBMCs. These receptors were obtained from a woman aged 45-65 years in good health and CMV-seropositive.

This rearrangement joins TRBV5-1 to TRBJ1-1; the D is unclear. The length of the CDR3 is 14 residues. Germline V lookup: CDR1 SGHRS, CDR2 YFSETQ. V was trimmed by 0 bases and J by 0 bases, leaving 6 bases between them. The CDR3 reads CASSLVPLNTEAFF. As DNA, the CDR3 is TGCGCCAGCAGCTTGGTCCCGTTGAACACTGAAGCTTTCTTT.

The V call is TRBV5-1, the J call TRBJ2-1; a possible D gene is TRBD2 (6 bases). CDR3 length: 15 residues. Trimming removed 2 bases at V and 0 bases at J, with 9 bases between. CDR1 is SGHRS, CDR2 YFSETQ, per germline. The CDR3 nucleotides are TGCGCCAGCAGCTTCGACGGGAGCTCCTACAATGAGCAGTTCTTC. Its translation is CASSFDGSSYNEQFF.

The chain carries TRBV5-4 and TRBJ1-2; 8 bases are shared with TRBD1. The J segment lost 6 bases and the V segment lost 2 bases, leaving 9 bases of the junction unmatched. There are 15 residues in the CDR3. Germline lookup yields CDR1 SGHNT and CDR2 YYREEE (reference sequence). The CDR3 is CASSFGTGLRHGYTF. The CDR3 DNA is TGTGCCAGCAGCTTTGGGACAGGCCTTCGTCATGGCTACACCTTC.

J is TRBJ2-2 and V is TRBV14, with 8 positions matching TRBD2. This CDR3 has 16 residues. CDR1 is SGHDN and CDR2 is FVKESK in the germline V gene. V shed 4 bases, J shed 4 bases, and the junction held 8 bases outside the gene matches. The CDR3 loop reads CASSPLAGRGTGELFF. CDR3 DNA: TGTGCCAGCAGCCCGTTAGCGGGGAGGGGCACCGGGGAGCTGTTTTTT.

This clone was seen only a few times. The chain links TRBV4-2 to TRBJ1-1, with 9 nucleotides matching TRBD1. V was clipped by 4 bases and J by 6 bases; unmatched bases: 6. The germline CDR1 and CDR2 sequences are LGHNA and YNFKEQ. CDR3 length: 14 amino acids. The chain's CDR3 is CASSRGQGVSEAFF. CDR3 coding DNA: TGTGCCAGCAGCCGGGGACAGGGCGTATCTGAAGCTTTCTTT.

The V and J genes are TRBV28 and TRBJ1-2; 7 bases are a match to TRBD1. The V gene end was trimmed by 3 bases and the J gene end by 2 bases; junction bases not matched to a gene: 0. This CDR3 comprises 13 residues. Per the germline V gene, CDR1 is MDHEN and CDR2 is SYDVKM. The CDR3 DNA reads TGTGCCAGCAGTTTGGACAGGAACTATGGCTACACCTTC. Translated, it gives CASSLDRNYGYTF.

The chain recombines TRBV5-4 with TRBJ1-2, with a tentative D call TRBD1 (5 bases). The V and J ends lost 4 bases and 0 bases respectively, with 7 bases between them. This CDR3 spans 13 amino acids. Germline CDR1 SGHNT, CDR2 YYREEE (reference sequence). The CDR3: CASSLTANYGYTF. The CDR3 nucleotides read TGTGCCAGCAGCCTGACAGCTAACTATGGCTACACCTTC.

The chain has TRBV15 and TRBJ1-1; TRBD1 might be the D (6 bases). Per germline, CDR1 LNHNV and CDR2 YYDKDF (reference sequence). The CDR3 length is 15 residues. Trimming cost V 5 bases and J 3 bases, with 16 bases left between them. CDR3 in DNA: TGTGCCACCAGCCGGACAGTCGCTGGAGACACTGAAGCTTTCTTT. It yields the protein CATSRTVAGDTEAFF. The whole variable domain, filled in from reference TRBV15 and TRBJ1-1, reads DAMVIQNPRYQVTQFGKPVTLSCSQTLNHNVMYWYQQKSSQAPKLLFHYYDKDFNNEADTPDNFQSRRPNTSFCFLDIRSPGLGDTAMYLCATSRTVAGDTEAFFGQGTRLTVV.

This chain connects TRBV6-5 to TRBJ1-2; D remains ambiguous. There are 16 residues in the CDR3. Germline-derived CDR1 and CDR2 are MNHEY and SVGAGI. Trimming pared 4 bases from V and 4 bases from J, leaving 19 bases between. DNA of the CDR3: TGTGCCAGCAGTTCACCCGTCGGCCCATCGGGCTATGGCTACACCTTC. It specifies CASSSPVGPSGYGYTF.

This clone came up once. The chain couples TRBV5-4 to TRBJ1-3; D call uncertain. Trimming left V 4 bases short and J 0 bases short, with 14 bases between. The CDR3 covers 16 residues. The germline CDR1 and CDR2 sequences are SGHNT and YYREEE (reference sequence). CDR3 residues: CASSLGRRSSGNTIYF. CDR3 DNA sequence: TGTGCCAGCAGCCTAGGACGGAGGAGCTCTGGAAACACCATATATTTT.

CDR3 sequence reads: CASSTLAGGSTDTQYF. The CDR3 bases are TGTGCCAGCAGCACCCTAGCGGGGGGGAGCACAGATACGCAGTATTTT. V and J are TRBV7-8 and TRBJ2-3; 12 nucleotides agree with TRBD2. This CDR3 comprises 16 residues. V lost 5 bases, J lost 0 bases, and 3 bases stayed unmatched. CDR1 SGHVS and CDR2 FQNEAQ come from the germline V gene.

This clone was seen a handful of times. The rearrangement links TRBV10-3 to TRBJ1-1; TRBD1 matches at 8 bases. CDR1 and CDR2 from the germline V gene are ENHRY and SYGVKD. J lost 5 bases, V lost 4 bases, and 6 bases had no gene match. The CDR3 is 14 residues long. CDR3 loop: CAISADRAGTEAFF. Here the CDR3 DNA reads TGTGCCATCAGTGCGGACAGGGCGGGGACTGAAGCTTTCTTT.

V usage is TRBV28 and J usage is TRBJ1-1; maybe TRBD1 (5 bases). V was clipped by 6 bases and J by 10 bases, with 15 bases between them. CDR3 length: 12 amino acids. CDR1 is MDHEN, CDR2 SYDVKM, per germline. This CDR3 is CASRTHLGGAFF. The CDR3 nucleotides read TGTGCCAGCAGGACTCATCTGGGGGGAGCTTTCTTT.